This record looks at one T cell receptor beta chain sequence and its context. Its antigen remains unknown. V shed 7 bases and J 2 bases; nucleotides not matched to a gene: 8. There are 16 residues in the CDR3. This entry is derived from a study of response to subunit inactivated influenza vaccine. Findings and caveats of the study: The authors put forward the suggestion that each seasonal influenza vaccination may bring in only a limited number of new T cells.

MiXCR, applied by TCRdb to the RT-PCR reads, yields one record per CDR3 protein. The table records around 580,000 distinct CDR3 sequences, approximately 14% of them present only once. This clonotype was obtained from a man aged 50 to 59 who received an inactivated influenza vaccine. V gene TRBV12-3 or TRBV12-4 combines with J gene TRBJ2-6; 7 positions agree with TRBD2. The sample here was PBMCs from blood, taken roughly 12 days after vaccination. As DNA, the CDR3 is TGTGCCAGCAAATGGGGCGGGGGTACTGGGGCCAACGTCCTGACTTTC. This encodes CASKWGGGTGANVLTF.